This is a list of T cell receptor beta chains from one sample in a study of vaccination effects on CD4 cells after COVID-19. Their antigens are not known. The table came from immunoSEQ multiplex PCR; TCRdb's copy has only in-frame clones and leaves some out. Of tens of thousands of clones listed, about 86% are singletons. The specimen was CD4+ T cells from PBMCs cultured with HCoV-229E spike peptides, collected after COVID-19 vaccination. The receptors here all came from a human donor who received a COVID-19 vaccine. Each CDR3 is given with its conserved first and last residue. Each record gives: J gene, V gene, D gene, clone size, CDR3 DNA, CDR3 protein. A D gene is named only where the DNA matches it firmly. Clone size is not always given. Where it is, it says once, few, many or a class for expanded clones.

J: TRBJ1-6
V: TRBV4-1
D: .
size: .
DNA: TGCGCCAGCAGCCAAGTTGCGGGGAGTAATTCACCCCTCCACTTT
CDR3: CASSQVAGSNSPLHF

J: TRBJ1-1
V: TRBV9
D: .
size: .
DNA: TGTGCCAGCAGCATTCGGGACAAAAACACTGAAGCTTTCTTT
CDR3: CASSIRDKNTEAFF

J: TRBJ1-6
V: TRBV10-3
D: .
size: .
DNA: TGTGCCATCAGTGAGTCGGGGGTCCAGAGCTCCTATAATTCACCCCTCCACTTT
CDR3: CAISESGVQSSYNSPLHF

J: TRBJ1-1
V: TRBV19
D: .
size: .
DNA: TGTGCCAGTAAGTCAGCAGGGGCACACCTCACTGAAGCTTTCTTT
CDR3: CASKSAGAHLTEAFF

J: TRBJ2-4
V: TRBV6-2/TRBV6-3
D: .
size: .
DNA: TGTGCCAGCAGCCCTTTAAGAAGCGGACAGATAGCCAAAAACATTCAGTACTTC
CDR3: CASSPLRSGQIAKNIQYF

J: TRBJ1-1
V: TRBV6-1
D: .
size: .
DNA: TGTGCCAGCAGTGGAGACATCCGGAACATGAACACTGAAGCTTTCTTT
CDR3: CASSGDIRNMNTEAFF

J: TRBJ2-1
V: TRBV5-8
D: .
size: few
DNA: TGTGCCAGCACTGGACTATTCTACAATGAGCAGTTCTTC
CDR3: CASTGLFYNEQFF

J: TRBJ2-5
V: TRBV5-1
D: .
size: once
DNA: TGCGCCAGCAGGGAGAACCTAGCCCGCGGGATGGAGACCCAGTACTTC
CDR3: CASRENLARGMETQYF

J: TRBJ2-2
V: TRBV7-3
D: TRBD2
size: .
DNA: TGTGCCAGCAGCCCTATTAGCGGGGGTGGTACCGGGGAGCTGTTTTTT
CDR3: CASSPISGGGTGELFF

J: TRBJ1-5
V: TRBV6-6
D: .
size: .
DNA: TGTGCCAGCGGCCGTGGGTACCAGCCCCAGCATTTT
CDR3: CASGRGYQPQHF

J: TRBJ2-4
V: TRBV6-6
D: .
size: .
DNA: TGTGCCAGCAGCCCCGACAGCGTGCTAGCCAAAAACATTCAGTACTTC
CDR3: CASSPDSVLAKNIQYF

J: TRBJ2-5
V: TRBV19
D: .
size: .
DNA: TGTGCCAGTAGAGGGGGACATCAAGAGACCCAGTACTTC
CDR3: CASRGGHQETQYF

J: TRBJ1-2
V: TRBV6-6
D: .
size: .
DNA: TGTGCCAGCAGCCCTGGGGGCGGCTACACCTTC
CDR3: CASSPGGGYTF

J: TRBJ1-2
V: TRBV5-5
D: TRBD1
size: .
DNA: TGTGCCAGCAGCCCTGAACAGGGGAACTATGGCTACACCTTC
CDR3: CASSPEQGNYGYTF

J: TRBJ1-1
V: TRBV18
D: .
size: .
DNA: TGTGCCAGCTCACTAGGGACTCCAACGGGGGGCACTGAAGCTTTCTTT
CDR3: CASSLGTPTGGTEAFF

J: TRBJ2-3
V: TRBV9
D: TRBD2
size: .
DNA: TGTGCCAGCAGCGGTAGCGGGGGGGCTGGCACAGATACGCAGTATTTT
CDR3: CASSGSGGAGTDTQYF

J: TRBJ1-5
V: TRBV6-6
D: .
size: .
DNA: TGTGCCAGCAGTGGCGGGGGTGGACCCCAGCATTTT
CDR3: CASSGGGGPQHF

J: TRBJ2-5
V: TRBV6-5
D: .
size: .
DNA: TGTGCCAGCAGCAATTGGGGGGGCAGAGAGACCCAGTACTTC
CDR3: CASSNWGGRETQYF

J: TRBJ2-3
V: TRBV18
D: .
size: once
DNA: TGTGCCAGCTCACCATCGGGGGCCGGTGCAGATACGCAGTATTTT
CDR3: CASSPSGAGADTQYF

J: TRBJ1-5
V: TRBV19
D: TRBD1
size: .
DNA: TGTGCCAGTAGTCCCAGGGGGGCGGTGAGCAATCAGCCCCAGCATTTT
CDR3: CASSPRGAVSNQPQHF

J: TRBJ2-3
V: TRBV27
D: .
size: .
DNA: TGTGCCAGCAGTTTTCTAGCGACAGATACGCAGTATTTT
CDR3: CASSFLATDTQYF

J: TRBJ1-4
V: TRBV5-6
D: TRBD1
size: .
DNA: TGTGCCAGCAGCCGGCGGGGGACAGGGACTGAAAAACTGTTTTTT
CDR3: CASSRRGTGTEKLFF

J: TRBJ1-5
V: TRBV27
D: .
size: .
DNA: TGTGCCAGCAGTTCCCTCGCGGGGAACGGCAATCAGCCCCAGCATTTT
CDR3: CASSSLAGNGNQPQHF

J: TRBJ1-4
V: TRBV15
D: .
size: .
DNA: TGTGCCATACGTGGGGATGGGGCAACTAATGAAAAACTGTTTTTT
CDR3: CAIRGDGATNEKLFF

J: TRBJ2-5
V: TRBV7-3
D: TRBD2
size: .
DNA: TGTGCCAGCAGCCCAGTAGCGGGCGGGGAGACCCAGTACTTC
CDR3: CASSPVAGGETQYF

J: TRBJ1-3
V: TRBV2
D: .
size: few
DNA: TGTGCCAGCAGTGAAGCGACGGCGTGGCTGGTTGGAAACACCATATATTTT
CDR3: CASSEATAWLVGNTIYF

J: TRBJ2-5
V: TRBV19
D: TRBD2
size: .
DNA: TGTGCCAGTAGTAGTTCCGGGGGGGCCGCCGAGACCCAGTACTTC
CDR3: CASSSSGGAAETQYF

J: TRBJ1-1
V: TRBV28
D: .
size: .
DNA: TGTGCCAGCAGTCTGCCGCCGGGACACTCGAACACTGAAGCTTTCTTT
CDR3: CASSLPPGHSNTEAFF

J: TRBJ1-2
V: TRBV30
D: .
size: once
DNA: TGTGCCTGGAGACCTAGGGGGAGGATCGTAGGTTACTATGGCTACACCTTC
CDR3: CAWRPRGRIVGYYGYTF

J: TRBJ1-5
V: TRBV5-8
D: .
size: .
DNA: TGTGCCAGCAGCTTGGGACAGGCCAATCAGCCCCAGCATTTT
CDR3: CASSLGQANQPQHF

J: TRBJ2-5
V: TRBV5-1
D: TRBD2
size: .
DNA: TGCGCCAGCAGACAAGAGCGGGGGGCCTCTCAAGAGACCCAGTACTTC
CDR3: CASRQERGASQETQYF

J: TRBJ2-3
V: TRBV23-1
D: .
size: .
DNA: TGCGCCAGCAGTCAACGTGACAGGTCTATCGCAGATACGCAGTATTTT
CDR3: CASSQRDRSIADTQYF

J: TRBJ2-2
V: TRBV5-1
D: TRBD1
size: .
DNA: TGCGCCAGCAGCCTCACAGGGGACACCGGGGAGCTGTTTTTT
CDR3: CASSLTGDTGELFF

J: TRBJ2-3
V: TRBV24-1
D: TRBD1
size: .
DNA: TGTGCCACCAGTGATTTTATAGGGGGCGGAGATACGCAGTATTTT
CDR3: CATSDFIGGGDTQYF

J: TRBJ2-2
V: TRBV10-1
D: .
size: few
DNA: TGCGCCAGCGTCCGGGTTATAGGGGCCGGGGAGCTGTTTTTT
CDR3: CASVRVIGAGELFF

J: TRBJ1-1
V: TRBV7-2
D: TRBD1
size: .
DNA: TGTGCCAGCAGCTCACCCCGGGACAGGGGGCGGAATGAAGCTTTCTTT
CDR3: CASSSPRDRGRNEAFF

J: TRBJ2-3
V: TRBV9
D: .
size: .
DNA: TGTGCCAGCAGCGTAGTGGGGGGCTACACAGATACGCAGTATTTT
CDR3: CASSVVGGYTDTQYF

J: TRBJ2-1
V: TRBV11-2
D: .
size: .
DNA: TGTGCCAGCAGCCCCTCCCGGGGACACAATGAGCAGTTCTTC
CDR3: CASSPSRGHNEQFF

J: TRBJ1-2
V: TRBV3-1/TRBV3-2
D: .
size: .
DNA: TGTGCCAGCAGCCACAATGAACCAGGGTTGCATGGCTACACCTTC
CDR3: CASSHNEPGLHGYTF

J: TRBJ2-2
V: TRBV6-5
D: .
size: .
DNA: TGTGCCAGCAGCTCACTCGAGGGGCGGCTGGGGGAGCTGTTTTTT
CDR3: CASSSLEGRLGELFF

J: TRBJ2-5
V: TRBV30
D: .
size: few
DNA: TGTGCCTGGAGTGTAGGGGGTGCTGAGACCCAGTACTTC
CDR3: CAWSVGGAETQYF

J: TRBJ2-5
V: TRBV7-9
D: TRBD2
size: .
DNA: TGTGCCAGCAGCCGGGGGACTAGCGGGGGAGAGACCCAGTACTTC
CDR3: CASSRGTSGGETQYF

J: TRBJ2-3
V: TRBV11-3
D: TRBD2
size: .
DNA: TGTGCCAGCAGCCTCGGGGGGGGCCTAGGCACAGATACGCAGTATTTT
CDR3: CASSLGGGLGTDTQYF

J: TRBJ1-5
V: TRBV19
D: .
size: .
DNA: TGTGCCAGTAGCTCCCTTAGCAATCAGCCCCAGCATTTT
CDR3: CASSSLSNQPQHF

J: TRBJ1-2
V: TRBV4-1
D: .
size: .
DNA: TGCGCCAGCAGCCTCCCTCAGGGAGCAGGCTATGGCTACACCTTC
CDR3: CASSLPQGAGYGYTF

J: TRBJ1-2
V: TRBV18
D: .
size: .
DNA: TGTGCCAGCTCACCAGTGGACAGTGGCTATGGCTACACCTTC
CDR3: CASSPVDSGYGYTF

J: TRBJ2-1
V: TRBV27
D: .
size: .
DNA: TGTGCCAGCGTGAGGGGGGGCCAGTTTAATGAGCAGTTCTTC
CDR3: CASVRGGQFNEQFF

J: TRBJ1-3
V: TRBV24-1
D: TRBD1
size: .
DNA: TGTGCCACCAGTGACCGTCCCGGGACAGGGGTTGGAAACACCATATATTTT
CDR3: CATSDRPGTGVGNTIYF

J: TRBJ2-1
V: TRBV10-1
D: TRBD2
size: .
DNA: TGCGCCAACCCGGGACTAGCGGGGGGATTCTCCTACAATGAGCAGTTCTTC
CDR3: CANPGLAGGFSYNEQFF

J: TRBJ1-1
V: TRBV20-1
D: .
size: few
DNA: TGCAGTTGGAGGTTGGGTGAAGCTTTCTTT
CDR3: CSWRLGEAFF

J: TRBJ2-1
V: TRBV3-1/TRBV3-2
D: TRBD2
size: .
DNA: TGTGCCAGCAGCCAAGATTATCGGGGGGGCCGGGGTGAGCAGTTCTTC
CDR3: CASSQDYRGGRGEQFF